Included here is one T cell receptor beta chain sequence, with context. The protocol was immunoSEQ multiplex PCR, while the TCRdb copy is restricted to in-frame clones and leaves out a portion. The table shows about 300,000 clones, with 83% occurring only once. The data were taken from a study of blood T cell repertoires in COVID-19. Trimming removed 7 bases from V and 0 bases from J, with 16 bases in between. The length of the CDR3 is 16 residues. CDR1 and CDR2 from the germline V gene are SGHTA and FQGNSA. The sequence came from a woman aged 50 to 60 with acute or convalescent COVID-19. Specimen: peripheral blood. The chain joins TRBV7-2 to TRBJ1-3, with D maybe TRBD1 (6 bases). The CDR3 DNA follows: TGTGCCAGCACCCCGACAGGAACTTTCTCTGGAAACACCATATATTTT. Protein: CASTPTGTFSGNTIYF.